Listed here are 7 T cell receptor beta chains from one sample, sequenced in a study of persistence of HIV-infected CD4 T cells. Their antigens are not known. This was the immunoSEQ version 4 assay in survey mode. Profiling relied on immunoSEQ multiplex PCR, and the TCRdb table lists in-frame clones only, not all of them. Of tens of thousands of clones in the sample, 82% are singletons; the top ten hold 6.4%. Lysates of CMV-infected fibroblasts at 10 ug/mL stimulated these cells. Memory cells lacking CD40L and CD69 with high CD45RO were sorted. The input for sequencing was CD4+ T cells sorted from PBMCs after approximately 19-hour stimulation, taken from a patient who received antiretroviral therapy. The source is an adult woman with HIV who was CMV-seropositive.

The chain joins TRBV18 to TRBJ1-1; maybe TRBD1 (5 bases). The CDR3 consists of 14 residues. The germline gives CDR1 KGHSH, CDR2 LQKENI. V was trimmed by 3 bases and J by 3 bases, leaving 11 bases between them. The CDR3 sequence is CASSPAGMDTEAFF. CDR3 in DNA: TGTGCCAGCTCACCGGCAGGGATGGACACTGAAGCTTTCTTT.

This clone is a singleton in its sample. As DNA, the CDR3 is TGTGCCAGCAGCACCAGTCCCGGGACAGGTACCGAGACCCAGTACTTC. It translates to CASSTSPGTGTETQYF. This chain links TRBV21-1 with TRBJ2-5; the table's TRBD1 call for D was not verified on the DNA. TRBV21-1 is given as a pseudogene. This CDR3 is 16 amino acids long.

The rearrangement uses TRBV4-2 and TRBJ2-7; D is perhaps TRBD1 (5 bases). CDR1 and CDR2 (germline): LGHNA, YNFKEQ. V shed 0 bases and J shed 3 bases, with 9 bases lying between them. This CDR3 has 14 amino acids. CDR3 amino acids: CASSQDKTGYEQYF. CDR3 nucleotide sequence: TGTGCCAGCAGCCAAGATAAAACAGGCTACGAGCAGTACTTC.

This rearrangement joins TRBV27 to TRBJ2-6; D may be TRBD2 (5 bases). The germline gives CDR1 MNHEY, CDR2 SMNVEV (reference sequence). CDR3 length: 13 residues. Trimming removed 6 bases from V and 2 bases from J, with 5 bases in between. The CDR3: CASRRAGANVLTF. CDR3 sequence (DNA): TGTGCCAGCAGGAGGGCTGGGGCCAACGTCCTGACTTTC.

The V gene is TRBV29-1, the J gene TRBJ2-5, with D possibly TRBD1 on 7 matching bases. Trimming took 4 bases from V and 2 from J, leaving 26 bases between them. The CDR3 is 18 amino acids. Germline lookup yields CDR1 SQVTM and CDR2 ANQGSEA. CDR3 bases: TGCAGCGTTGTTGGTATCTCGGGACAGCCTGGAGGGCAAGAGACCCAGTACTTC. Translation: CSVVGISGQPGGQETQYF. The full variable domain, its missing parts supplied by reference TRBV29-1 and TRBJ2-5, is SAVISQKPSRDICQRGTSLTIQCQVDSQVTMMFWYRQQPGQSLTLIATANQGSEATYESGFVIDKFPISRPNLTFSTLTVSNMSPEDSSIYLCSVVGISGQPGGQETQYFGPGTRLLVL.

The CDR3 protein is CASSLRGNEQFF. CDR3 in DNA: TGTGCCAGCAGTTTACGGGGCAATGAGCAGTTCTTC. This chain joins TRBV27 and TRBJ2-1; D is possibly TRBD2 (5 bases). There are 12 residues in the CDR3. V was cut by 2 bases and J by 6 bases, with 5 bases left in between. Germline V gives CDR1 MNHEY, CDR2 SMNVEV (reference sequence).

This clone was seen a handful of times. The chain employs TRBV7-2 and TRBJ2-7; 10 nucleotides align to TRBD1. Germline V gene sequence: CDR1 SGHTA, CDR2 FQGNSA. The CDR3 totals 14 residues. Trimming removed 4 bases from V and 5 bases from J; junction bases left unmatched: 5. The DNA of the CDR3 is TGTGCCAGCAGCTCCGACAGGGGGCGGAACGAGCAGTACTTC. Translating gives CASSSDRGRNEQYF.